What follows is one T cell receptor (beta chain) and its context. Its antigen is not known. Read sequence stops 3 residues before the CDR3 end, and the germline J gene provides the missing end. The CDR3 totals 14 residues. The V end lost 2 bases, the J end lost 9 bases, and 14 bases lay between the germline ends. CDR1 is SEHNR, CDR2 FQNEAQ, per germline (reference sequence). These data originate in a study of T cells in women clearing cervical HPV infection. In the study overall: Donors had HPV16-related CIN3 or worse; 2 had invasive cancer. Controls were women whose single incident HPV16 infection cleared within 12 months without precancer or cancer. Study findings and constraints: TRBV6-7 abundance was lower in cases than controls (roughly 0.11% versus 0.16%).

The method was immunoSEQ multiplex PCR; TCRdb's version includes in-frame clones alone and lacks a portion of them. Its clone listing holds more than 40,000 clones. The sample was blood buffy coat. The sequence derives from a woman between 18 and 75 years old with a cervical HPV16 infection that either progressed to CIN3+ or cleared (not recorded which). This chain links TRBV7-9 with TRBJ2-1, with D hard to call. Incomplete CDR3 DNA: TGTGCCAGCAGCTTAACCCCAATAGATGGTGAG. Its protein is CASSLTPIDGE. The full CDR3 reads CASSLTPIDGEQFF.